Listed below are T cell receptor beta chains from one sample, sequenced in a study of early T cells in non-severe SARS-CoV-2 infection. One entry per CDR3 protein, called by TCRdb with MiXCR from the 5' RACE reads. The sample holds around 49,000 distinct CDR3 sequences, about 9.9% seen once. The sample consisted of whole blood. These receptors all come from an adult who was a healthcare worker with PCR-confirmed SARS-CoV-2 infection or an uninfected control (not recorded which). Each CDR3 is given with its conserved first and last residue. The D gene is left open where the match is weak. Clone sizes are given selectively: once, few, many, or a class where the clone is expanded.

abundance,d_gene,v_gene,j_gene,CDR3aa,CDR3nt
many,-,TRBV5-6,TRBJ1-1,CASSSFRYGKNTEAFF,TGTGCCAGCAGCTCATTCAGGTATGGGAAGAACACTGAAGCTTTCTTT
-,TRBD2,TRBV29-1,TRBJ2-2,CSVEERILAGAGELFF,TGCAGCGTTGAAGAAAGAATACTAGCGGGAGCCGGGGAGCTGTTTTTT
-,-,TRBV3-1,TRBJ2-7,CASSQDRGRSYEQYF,TGTGCCAGCAGCCAAGATCGAGGCCGCTCCTACGAGCAGTACTTC
few,-,TRBV7-3,TRBJ1-1,CASSLTAGLNTEAFF,TGTGCCAGCAGCTTAACGGCCGGATTGAACACTGAAGCTTTCTTT
few,-,TRBV3-1,TRBJ1-1,CASSQDVGEKAFF,TGTGCCAGCAGCCAAGACGTCGGAGAAAAAGCTTTCTTT
few,-,TRBV6-2/TRBV6-3,TRBJ2-1,CALAVGLYNEQFF,TGTGCCCTCGCCGTGGGACTCTACAATGAGCAGTTCTTC
many,-,TRBV5-1,TRBJ2-7,CASSLPETNEQYF,TGCGCCAGCAGCTTGCCCGAAACCAACGAGCAGTACTTC
-,-,TRBV9,TRBJ1-1,CASSVLALDTEAFF,TGTGCCAGCAGCGTACTAGCTCTCGACACTGAAGCTTTCTTT
few,-,TRBV29-1,TRBJ2-3,CSVSSGTSTDTQYF,TGCAGCGTTTCCTCTGGGACTAGCACAGATACGCAGTATTTT
many,-,TRBV9,TRBJ1-1,CASSVGPLNTEAFF,TGTGCCAGCAGCGTAGGGCCACTGAACACTGAAGCTTTCTTT
-,-,TRBV29-1,TRBJ2-5,CSVEVETQYF,TGCAGCGTTGAAGTGGAGACCCAGTACTTC
few,-,TRBV7-3,TRBJ2-3,CASSSLASATDTQYF,TGTGCCAGCAGCTCCCTTGCTAGCGCCACAGATACGCAGTATTTT
-,TRBD1,TRBV5-1,TRBJ1-2,CASSLDRGDGYTF,TGCGCCAGCAGCTTGGACAGGGGAGATGGCTACACCTTC
-,TRBD2,TRBV6-2/TRBV6-3,TRBJ2-5,CASRPRTIGGETQYF,TGTGCCAGCAGACCACGGACGATCGGGGGGGAGACCCAGTACTTC
many,-,TRBV29-1,TRBJ1-2,CSVTQGTGGYTF,TGCAGCGTTACTCAGGGGACCGGAGGCTACACCTTC